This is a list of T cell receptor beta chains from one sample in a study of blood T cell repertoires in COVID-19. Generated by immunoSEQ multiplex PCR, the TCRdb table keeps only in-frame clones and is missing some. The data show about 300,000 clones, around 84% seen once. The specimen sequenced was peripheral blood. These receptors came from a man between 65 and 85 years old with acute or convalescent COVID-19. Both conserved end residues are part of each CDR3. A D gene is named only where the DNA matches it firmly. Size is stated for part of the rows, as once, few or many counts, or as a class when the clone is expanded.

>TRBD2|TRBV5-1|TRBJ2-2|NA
CASSRQGTSGSNINRGELFF
TGCGCCAGCAGCCGACAAGGGACTAGCGGGAGTAATATAAATAGAGGGGAGCTGTTTTTT
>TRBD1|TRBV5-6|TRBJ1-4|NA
CASSLKTGLNEKLFF
TGTGCCAGCAGCCTGAAGACAGGGCTTAATGAAAAACTGTTTTTT
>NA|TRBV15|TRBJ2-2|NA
CATSRDISSGELFF
TGTGCCACCAGCAGAGATATCTCGTCCGGGGAGCTGTTTTTT
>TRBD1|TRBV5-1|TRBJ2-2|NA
CASNRQGVDTGELFF
TGCGCCAGCAATCGGCAGGGGGTCGACACCGGGGAGCTGTTTTTT
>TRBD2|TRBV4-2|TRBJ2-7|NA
CASSPRLAGKNEQYF
TGTGCCAGCAGCCCTCGACTAGCGGGAAAAAACGAGCAGTACTTC
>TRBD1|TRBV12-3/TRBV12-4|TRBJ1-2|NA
CASSPGQLYGYTF
TGTGCCAGCAGTCCGGGACAGCTCTATGGCTACACCTTC
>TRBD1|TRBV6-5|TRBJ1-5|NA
CASSRDRRNQPQHF
TGTGCCAGCAGCCGGGACAGGCGAAACCAGCCCCAGCATTTT
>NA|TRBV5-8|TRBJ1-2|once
CASSLDRQKGLYGYTF
TGTGCCAGCAGCTTGGACAGACAAAAAGGATTATATGGCTACACCTTC
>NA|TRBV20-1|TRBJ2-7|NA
CSASVSTFYEQYF
TGCAGTGCTAGTGTCTCTACCTTTTACGAGCAGTACTTC
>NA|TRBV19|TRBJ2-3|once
CASRRARDLDTQYF
TGTGCCAGTAGAAGGGCCAGGGATTTGGATACGCAGTATTTT
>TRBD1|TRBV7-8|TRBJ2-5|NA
CASSFSGGQGGAQETQYF
TGTGCCAGCAGTTTTAGCGGCGGACAGGGGGGGGCCCAAGAGACCCAGTACTTC
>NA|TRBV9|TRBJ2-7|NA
CASGTGSSYEQYF
TGTGCCAGCGGGACCGGGAGCTCCTACGAGCAGTACTTC
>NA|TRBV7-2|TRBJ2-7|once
CASGQGLGGVGEQYF
TGTGCCAGCGGCCAAGGGTTAGGGGGAGTCGGGGAGCAGTACTTC
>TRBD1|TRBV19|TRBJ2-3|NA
CASSSGQGSTDTQYF
TGTGCCAGTAGTTCCGGACAGGGAAGCACAGATACGCAGTATTTT
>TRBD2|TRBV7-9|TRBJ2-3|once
CASSRGLAGGPEAHTDTQYF
TGTGCCAGCAGCAGAGGACTAGCGGGAGGGCCGGAGGCACACACAGATACGCAGTATTTT
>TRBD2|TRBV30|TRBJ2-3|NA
CAWSVRAGGTPDTQYF
TGTGCCTGGAGTGTTAGAGCGGGAGGCACCCCGGATACGCAGTATTTT
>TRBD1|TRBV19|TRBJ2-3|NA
CASSMRGLAFTDTQYF
TGTGCCAGTAGTATGAGGGGGCTAGCTTTCACAGATACGCAGTATTTT
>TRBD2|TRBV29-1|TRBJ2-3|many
CSARPGTSSIRDTQYF
TGCAGCGCAAGACCCGGGACTAGCAGCATACGGGATACGCAGTATTTT
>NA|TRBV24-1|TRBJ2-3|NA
CATSDFSVIGDTQYF
TGTGCCACCAGTGATTTTTCGGTAATCGGTGATACGCAGTATTTT
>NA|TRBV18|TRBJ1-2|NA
CASSPTPGAMNYGYTF
TGTGCCAGCTCACCGACCCCGGGAGCTATGAACTATGGCTACACCTTC
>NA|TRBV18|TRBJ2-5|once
CASSGVDRSISETQYF
TGTGCCAGCTCCGGGGTCGACAGGTCCATCAGCGAGACCCAGTACTTC
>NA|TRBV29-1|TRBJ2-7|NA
CSVAPGSSSYEQYF
TGCAGCGTTGCCCCCGGGTCAAGCTCCTACGAGCAGTACTTC
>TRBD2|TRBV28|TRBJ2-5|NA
CASSLGSGGRETQYF
TGTGCCAGCAGTTTAGGTAGCGGGGGGCGAGAGACCCAGTACTTC
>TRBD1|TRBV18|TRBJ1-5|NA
CASSPDRGHSNQPQHF
TGTGCCAGCTCACCAGACAGGGGCCATAGCAATCAGCCCCAGCATTTT
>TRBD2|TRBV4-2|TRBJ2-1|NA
CASSLSTSEDYNEQFF
TGTGCCAGCAGCCTTTCGACTAGCGAAGACTACAATGAGCAGTTCTTC
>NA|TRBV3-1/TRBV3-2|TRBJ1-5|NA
CASSHRDNDQPQHF
TGTGCCAGCAGCCATAGGGACAACGATCAGCCCCAGCATTTT
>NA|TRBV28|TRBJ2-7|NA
CASRQGGSYEQYF
TGTGCCAGCAGGCAGGGGGGCTCCTACGAGCAGTACTTC
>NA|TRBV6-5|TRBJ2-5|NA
CASSPAGEQETQYF
TGTGCCAGCAGTCCGGCAGGGGAGCAGGAGACCCAGTACTTC